Below are 29 T cell receptor beta chains sequenced from a single sample in a study of blood T cell repertoires in COVID-19. Sequencing used immunoSEQ multiplex PCR; TCRdb keeps in-frame clones, though not all of them. The sample contains about 140,000 clones, roughly 80% of which appear only once. Sequences were obtained from peripheral blood. Every receptor here comes from a man aged 45-60 years with acute or convalescent COVID-19.

This rearrangement joins TRBV7-6 to TRBJ2-2; 9 positions match TRBD1. This CDR3 spans 16 amino acids. From germline, CDR1 is SGHVS and CDR2 FNYEAQ. V gave up 2 bases and J gave up 4 bases; unmatched junction bases: 5. The CDR3 reads CASSLRTGVGTGELFF. In DNA, the CDR3 is TGTGCCAGCAGCTTAAGGACAGGGGTCGGCACCGGGGAGCTGTTTTTT.

This clone was seen once. This chain links TRBV6-5 with TRBJ2-3; perhaps TRBD2 as D (7 bases). V was clipped by 7 bases and J by 6 bases, with 17 bases between them. Germline CDR1 reads MNHEY; CDR2 reads SVGAGI. The CDR3 is 14 residues long. CDR3 amino acids: CASTRGGAPDTQYF. CDR3 DNA sequence: TGTGCCAGCACGCGAGGGGGGGCCCCGGATACGCAGTATTTT.

CDR3 bases: TGTGCCATCGCCGGGCTATGGGGACAGAGGTACGTC. Translated, it gives CAIAGLWGQRYV. V gene TRBV6-5 combines with J gene TRBJ2-7; 7 bases line up with TRBD1. The CDR3 has 12 residues. Germline V gene data show CDR1 as MNHEY and CDR2 as SVGAGI. V lost 10 bases and J lost 12; bases outside the gene matches: 15.

This chain links TRBV27 with TRBJ1-1; D is uncertain. Trimming removed 6 bases at V and 5 bases at J, with 16 bases between. The CDR3 sequence is 14 residues long. CDR1 MNHEY and CDR2 SMNVEV come from the germline V gene (reference sequence). CDR3: CASRPSITGTEAFF. As DNA, the CDR3 is TGTGCCAGCAGGCCCTCTATCACGGGAACTGAAGCTTTCTTT.

The chain recombines TRBV2 with TRBJ1-1; D not resolved. V lost 6 bases and J 3 bases, leaving 11 bases between the germline ends. Germline CDR1 and CDR2: SNHLY and FYNNEI. CDR3 length: 13 amino acids. CDR3 loop: CASSRAPYTEAFF. The CDR3 DNA sequence: TGTGCCAGCAGCCGAGCGCCCTACACTGAAGCTTTCTTT.

V gene TRBV27 combines with J gene TRBJ1-4; 9 bases match TRBD1. The CDR3 has 16 amino acids. The junction had 8 bases not matched to a gene; V was cut back by 8 bases and J by 1 base. The germline V gene has CDR1 MNHEY and CDR2 SMNVEV (reference sequence). CDR3 residues: CASHPGQGRTNEKLFF. The CDR3 bases are TGTGCCAGCCATCCGGGACAGGGACGAACTAATGAAAAACTGTTTTTT.

This clone was found once. The genes are TRBV30 and TRBJ1-1; weak D call: TRBD1 (6 bases). CDR1 is GTSNPN and CDR2 is SVGIG in the germline V gene (reference sequence). The V end lost 4 bases, the J end lost 1 base, and 7 bases lay between the germline ends. The CDR3 spans 12 residues. The CDR3 region is CAWTGQNTEAFF. CDR3 DNA sequence: TGTGCCTGGACGGGACAGAACACTGAAGCTTTCTTT.

This clone was seen once. CDR3: CASSDADRGYGYTF. CDR3 coding DNA: TGTGCCAGCAGTGATGCGGACAGGGGGTATGGCTACACCTTC. This chain joins TRBV6-1 and TRBJ1-2, with TRBD1 identical over 10 bases. The CDR3 contains 14 residues. Germline CDR1 reads MNHNS; CDR2 reads SASEGT. The J segment lost 5 bases and the V segment lost 3 bases, leaving 3 bases of the junction unmatched.

In this sample, this clone turned up once. The chain carries TRBV3-1 (or the pseudogene TRBV3-2) and TRBJ1-5; D ambiguous. Germline CDR1 and CDR2: LGHDT and YNNKEL (reference sequence). CDR3 length equals 16 residues. Deletions cut 1 base from V and 1 base from J, with 11 bases between. The CDR3 sequence: CASSQASGQSNQPQHF. For the CDR3, the DNA is TGTGCCAGCAGCCAAGCAAGTGGGCAAAGCAATCAGCCCCAGCATTTT.

V gene TRBV6-4 combines with J gene TRBJ2-2; D possibly corresponds to TRBD1 (5 bases). CDR3 length equals 14 residues. Trimming removed 4 bases from V and 6 bases from J, with 12 bases in between. Germline CDR1 and CDR2: MRHNA and SNTAGT. CDR3 in amino acids: CASSVSGIAGELFF. CDR3 bases: TGTGCCAGCAGTGTGTCAGGGATCGCCGGGGAGCTGTTTTTT.

This chain connects TRBV24-1 to TRBJ2-4; D gene uncertain. From germline, CDR1 is KGHDR and CDR2 SFDVKD. With 7 bases removed from V and 0 bases from J, the gap between germline ends came to 9 bases. The CDR3 consists of 14 residues. CDR3 coding DNA: TGTGCCACCAGCGCGAGTGTAGCCAAAAACATTCAGTACTTC. Its translation is CATSASVAKNIQYF.

The chain carries TRBV7-3 and TRBJ2-2, with 7 bases aligning to TRBD1. V lost 5 bases and J lost 5; bases outside the gene matches: 5. The CDR3 loop spans 14 amino acids. Germline loops: CDR1 SGHTA, CDR2 FQGTGA. The CDR3 protein is CASSHRGPTGELFF. CDR3 bases: TGTGCCAGCAGCCACAGGGGACCTACCGGGGAGCTGTTTTTT.

The sample holds one count of this clone. The rearrangement uses TRBV4-1 and TRBJ1-5; no clear D gene. Trimming stripped 0 bases from V and 3 bases from J, with 9 bases between. CDR3 length equals 15 residues. Germline assignment: CDR1 MGHRA and CDR2 YSYEKL. CDR3 sequence: CASSQDPQNNQPQHF. CDR3 in DNA: TGCGCCAGCAGCCAAGATCCACAGAACAATCAGCCCCAGCATTTT.

This sequence joins TRBV3-1 (or the pseudogene TRBV3-2) and TRBJ1-4; 11 bases line up with TRBD1. This CDR3 contains 16 residues. The V and J ends lost 5 bases and 8 bases, in that order; junction bases with no gene match: 10. Germline CDR1 is LGHDT and CDR2 is YNNKEL (reference sequence). The CDR3 sequence is CASSGGQGGLQEKLFF. The CDR3 nucleotides read TGTGCCAGCAGCGGGGGACAGGGGGGATTACAGGAAAAACTGTTTTTT.

The J gene is TRBJ2-2, the V gene TRBV18; D possibly corresponds to TRBD2 (5 bases). Germline V gene data show CDR1 as KGHSH and CDR2 as LQKENI. The germline V and J ends were trimmed by 3 bases and 0 bases, with 11 bases remaining between them. This CDR3 spans 16 amino acids. In DNA, the CDR3 is TGTGCCAGCTCACCTCCTAGCCGCCCGAACACCGGGGAGCTGTTTTTT. Protein product: CASSPPSRPNTGELFF.

This chain connects TRBV10-2 to TRBJ1-1; the D gene is possibly TRBD1 (6 bases). The CDR3 runs to 13 residues. Deletions cut 7 bases from V and 4 bases from J, with 13 bases between. Germline V gene sequence: CDR1 WSHSY, CDR2 SAAADI. CDR3: CASTAIGGTEAFF. DNA of the CDR3: TGCGCCAGCACTGCCATAGGGGGCACTGAAGCTTTCTTT.

The V and J genes are TRBV30 and TRBJ1-2; D remains ambiguous. The CDR3 contains 13 residues. The V gene lost 0 bases and the J gene lost 2 bases, with 7 bases spanning the gap. The germline V gene encodes CDR1 GTSNPN and CDR2 SVGIG (reference sequence). CDR3 coding DNA: TGTGCCTGGAGTGTACTCGGGAACTATGGCTACACCTTC. Translated: CAWSVLGNYGYTF.

The rearrangement joins TRBV7-2 to TRBJ1-2; 11 bases line up with TRBD1. V gave up 3 bases and J gave up 3 bases; unmatched junction bases: 3. Germline CDR1 reads SGHTA; CDR2 reads FQGNSA. The CDR3 has 15 residues. Written as DNA, the CDR3 is TGTGCCAGCAGCTTTCGGACAGGGGGCCACTATGGCTACACCTTC. It is translated as CASSFRTGGHYGYTF.

This clone was detected only once. This chain joins TRBV15 and TRBJ1-5, with D unresolved. The V end was cut by 5 bases, the J end by 2 bases, with 10 bases between. This CDR3 is 14 amino acids long. CDR1 and CDR2 (germline): LNHNV, YYDKDF (reference sequence). In nucleotides, the CDR3 is TGTGCCACCAGCCCGGCCCGGGGCAATCAGCCCCAGCATTTT. The encoded protein is CATSPARGNQPQHF.

The rearrangement links TRBV3-1 (or the pseudogene TRBV3-2) to TRBJ2-5; 7 bases are a match to TRBD2. V shed 1 base, J shed 7 bases, and the junction held 6 bases outside the gene matches. This CDR3 region has 14 residues. Germline CDR1 LGHDT, CDR2 YNNKEL (reference sequence). Here the CDR3 DNA reads TGTGCCAGCAGCCAAGCACTAGCGAGGGCGACCCAGTACTTC. Its protein product is CASSQALARATQYF.

CDR3 loop: CASTKGGGIPETQYF. The CDR3 DNA reads TGTGCCAGCACCAAAGGAGGGGGCATCCCAGAGACCCAGTACTTC. The V gene is TRBV21-1, the J gene TRBJ2-5; the DNA was not compared with TRBD1, the D call given in the table. TRBV21-1 is a pseudogene segment. The CDR3 loop spans 15 amino acids.

The CDR3 DNA reads TGTGCCAGCAGCTTGGGTGGGACAGGGGGCACTGAAGCTTTCTTT. The encoded protein is CASSLGGTGGTEAFF. This chain connects TRBV5-4 to TRBJ1-1; 11 bases match TRBD1. The CDR3 runs 15 residues. Losses at the gene ends were 0 bases for V and 4 bases for J; bases not matched to a gene: 2. The germline V gene encodes CDR1 SGHNT and CDR2 YYREEE (reference sequence). The full variable domain, rest sourced from reference TRBV5-4 and TRBJ1-1, is ETGVTQSPTHLIKTRGQQVTLRCSSQSGHNTVSWYQQALGQGPQFIFQYYREEENGRGNFPPRFSGLQFPNYSSELNVNALELDDSALYLCASSLGGTGGTEAFFGQGTRLTVV.

The chain joins TRBV11-3 to TRBJ2-1, with unresolved D. V lost 3 bases and J lost 4, with 7 bases in between. CDR1 is SGHNT and CDR2 is YENEEA in the germline V gene. The CDR3 consists of 13 residues. The CDR3 bases are TGTGCCAGCAGCTTTAACAGATACAATGAGCAGTTCTTC. It yields the protein CASSFNRYNEQFF.

The gene calls are TRBV5-1 and TRBJ2-2; 7 bases are shared with TRBD2. There are 16 residues in the CDR3. V shed 2 bases, J shed 5 bases, and the junction held 9 bases outside the gene matches. Per germline, CDR1 SGHRS and CDR2 YFSETQ. The CDR3 sequence is CASSFGPWGGTGELFF. CDR3 nucleotide sequence: TGCGCCAGCAGCTTTGGCCCCTGGGGGGGGACCGGGGAGCTGTTTTTT.

This chain links TRBV7-9 with TRBJ2-3; 7 bases are shared with TRBD2. This CDR3 is built from 15 residues. The germline gives CDR1 SEHNR, CDR2 FQNEAQ (reference sequence). With V trimmed by 4 bases and J by 4 bases, 8 bases remained unmatched. The CDR3 loop reads CASSSGSGASDTQYF. The CDR3 DNA follows: TGTGCCAGCAGCTCCGGGAGCGGGGCCTCAGATACGCAGTATTTT.

The gene calls are TRBV10-2 and TRBJ2-5; 10 bases line up with TRBD2. The CDR3 spans 18 residues. Germline CDR1 reads WSHSY; CDR2 reads SAAADI. V shed 0 bases, J shed 4 bases, and the junction held 11 bases outside the gene matches. CDR3 bases: TGCGCCAGCAGTGAGTCGATGGGCCTAGCGGGGGTCAGAGAGACCCAGTACTTC. Its protein product is CASSESMGLAGVRETQYF.

CDR3 DNA sequence: TGTGCCATCAGTTCCGGGACTAGCGGGGGAATGAAGCAGTTCTTC. Protein sequence: CAISSGTSGGMKQFF. The rearrangement joins TRBV10-3 to TRBJ2-1; 14 bases are shared with TRBD2. The CDR3 runs to 15 residues. The germline CDR1 and CDR2 sequences are ENHRY and SYGVKD. The J segment lost 11 bases and the V segment lost 5 bases, leaving 8 bases of the junction unmatched.

As regards this clone: This same CDR3 is encoded by further DNA sequences in the sample. The chain recombines TRBV10-3 with TRBJ1-5, with 7 bases lining up with TRBD1. V dropped 6 bases and J dropped 3; count of bases not matched to a gene: 2. The CDR3 covers 13 residues. The V gene's germline CDR1 is ENHRY and CDR2 SYGVKD. The CDR3 loop reads CAISGTDNQPQHF. The CDR3 region has the DNA TGTGCCATCAGCGGGACAGACAATCAGCCCCAGCATTTT.

Of note for this clone: Other nucleotide sequences in the sample specify the same CDR3. The chain employs TRBV7-8 and TRBJ1-1; 7 bases match TRBD1. CDR1 is SGHVS, CDR2 FQNEAQ, per germline. CDR3 length equals 14 residues. Trimming removed 4 bases from V and 4 bases from J; junction bases left unmatched: 6. CDR3 in DNA: TGTGCCAGCAGCTCGCTTCAGGGGGGCACTGAAGCTTTCTTT. Protein product: CASSSLQGGTEAFF.